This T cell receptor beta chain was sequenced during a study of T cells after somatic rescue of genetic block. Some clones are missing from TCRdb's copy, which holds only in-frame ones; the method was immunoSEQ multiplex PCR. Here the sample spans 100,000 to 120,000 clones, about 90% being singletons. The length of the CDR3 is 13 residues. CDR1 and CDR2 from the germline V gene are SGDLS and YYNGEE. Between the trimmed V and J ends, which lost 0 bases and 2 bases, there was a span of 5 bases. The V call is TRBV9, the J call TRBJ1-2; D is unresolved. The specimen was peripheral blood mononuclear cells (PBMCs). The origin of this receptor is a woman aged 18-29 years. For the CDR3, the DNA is TGTGCCAGCAGCGTAGGGGTGAACTATGGCTACACCTTC. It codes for CASSVGVNYGYTF. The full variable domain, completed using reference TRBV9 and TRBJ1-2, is DSGVTQTPKHLITATGQRVTLRCSPRSGDLSVYWYQQSLDQGLQFLIQYYNGEERAKGNILERFSAQQFPDLHSELNLSSLELGDSALYFCASSVGVNYGYTFGSGTRLTVV.